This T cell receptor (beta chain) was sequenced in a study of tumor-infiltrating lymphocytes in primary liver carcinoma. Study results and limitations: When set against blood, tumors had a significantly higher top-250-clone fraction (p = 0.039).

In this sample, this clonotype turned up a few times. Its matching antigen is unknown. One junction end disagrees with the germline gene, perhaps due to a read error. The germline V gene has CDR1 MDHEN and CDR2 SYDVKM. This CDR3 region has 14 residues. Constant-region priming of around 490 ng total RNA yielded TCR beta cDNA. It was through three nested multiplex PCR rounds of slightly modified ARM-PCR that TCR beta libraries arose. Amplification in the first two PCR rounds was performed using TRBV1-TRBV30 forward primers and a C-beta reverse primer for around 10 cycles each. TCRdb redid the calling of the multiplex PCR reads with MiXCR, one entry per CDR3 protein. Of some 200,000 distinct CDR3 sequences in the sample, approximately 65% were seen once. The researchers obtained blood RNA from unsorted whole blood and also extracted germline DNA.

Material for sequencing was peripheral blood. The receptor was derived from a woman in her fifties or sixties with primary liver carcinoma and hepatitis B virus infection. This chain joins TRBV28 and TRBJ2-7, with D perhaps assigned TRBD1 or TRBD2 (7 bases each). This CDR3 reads CASSLGQAAGEQYF. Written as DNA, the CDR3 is TGTGCCAGCAGTTTAGGACAGGCGGCGGGGGAGCAGTACTTT.